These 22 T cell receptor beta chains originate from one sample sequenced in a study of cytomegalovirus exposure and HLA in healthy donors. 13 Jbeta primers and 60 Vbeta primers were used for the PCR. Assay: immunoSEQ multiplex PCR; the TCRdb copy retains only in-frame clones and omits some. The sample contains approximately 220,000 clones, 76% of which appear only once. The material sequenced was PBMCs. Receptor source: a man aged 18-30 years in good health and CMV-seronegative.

CDR3 nucleotide sequence: TGTGCCAGTAGCTTCGGGAAGAACACCGGGGAGCTGTTTTTT. This codes for CASSFGKNTGELFF. This chain joins TRBV19 and TRBJ2-2, with D possibly matching TRBD2 (5 bases). Per the germline V gene, CDR1 is LNHDA and CDR2 is SQIVND (reference sequence). The V gene lost 6 bases and the J gene lost 1 base, with 9 bases spanning the gap. The CDR3 runs to 14 residues.

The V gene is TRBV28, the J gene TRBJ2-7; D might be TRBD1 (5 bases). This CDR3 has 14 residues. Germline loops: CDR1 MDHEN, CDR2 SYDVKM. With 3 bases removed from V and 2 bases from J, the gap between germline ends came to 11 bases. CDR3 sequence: CASSFAGHTYEQYF. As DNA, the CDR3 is TGTGCCAGCAGTTTCGCAGGACACACCTACGAGCAGTACTTC.

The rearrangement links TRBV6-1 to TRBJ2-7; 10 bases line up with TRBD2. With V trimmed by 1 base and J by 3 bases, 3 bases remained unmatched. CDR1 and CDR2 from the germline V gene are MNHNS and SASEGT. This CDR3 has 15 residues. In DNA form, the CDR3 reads TGTGCCAGCAGTGAAGGGACTAGCGGCCGCTACGAGCAGTACTTC. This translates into CASSEGTSGRYEQYF.

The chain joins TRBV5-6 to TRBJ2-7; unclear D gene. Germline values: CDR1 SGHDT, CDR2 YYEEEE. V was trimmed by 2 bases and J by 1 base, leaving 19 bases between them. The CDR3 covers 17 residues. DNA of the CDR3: TGTGCCAGCAGCTTACCCCCCCCGGTGAAACCTTCCTACGAGCAGTACTTC. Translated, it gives CASSLPPPVKPSYEQYF.

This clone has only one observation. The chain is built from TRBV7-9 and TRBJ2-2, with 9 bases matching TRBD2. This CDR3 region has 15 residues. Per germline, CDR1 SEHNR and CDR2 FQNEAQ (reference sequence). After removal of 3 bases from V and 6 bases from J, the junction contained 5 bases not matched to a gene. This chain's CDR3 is CASSFGGRGSGELFF. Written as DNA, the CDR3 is TGTGCCAGCAGCTTCGGCGGGAGGGGATCCGGGGAGCTGTTTTTT.

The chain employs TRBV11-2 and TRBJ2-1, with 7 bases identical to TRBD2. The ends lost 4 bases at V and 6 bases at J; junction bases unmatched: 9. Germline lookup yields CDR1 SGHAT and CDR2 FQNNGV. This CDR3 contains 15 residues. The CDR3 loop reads CASSSRELAFNEQFF. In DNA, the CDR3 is TGTGCCAGCAGCTCGCGGGAGTTGGCTTTCAATGAGCAGTTCTTC.

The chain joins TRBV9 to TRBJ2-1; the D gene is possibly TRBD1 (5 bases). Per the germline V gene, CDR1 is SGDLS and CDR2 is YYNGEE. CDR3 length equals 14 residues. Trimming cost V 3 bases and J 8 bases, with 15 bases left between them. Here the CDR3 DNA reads TGTGCCAGCAGCGAGGGGTTCTATCGGGATGAGCAGTTCTTC. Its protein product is CASSEGFYRDEQFF.

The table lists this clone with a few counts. CDR3: CASSLFTPGGGYGYTF. Here the CDR3 DNA reads TGTGCCAGCAGTCTCTTTACTCCAGGGGGCGGGTATGGCTACACCTTC. This chain connects TRBV27 to TRBJ1-2; 8 nucleotides match TRBD1. The CDR3 covers 16 residues. V lost 5 bases to trimming and J lost 5 bases; unmatched junction nucleotides: 13. CDR1 is MNHEY, CDR2 SMNVEV, per germline (reference sequence).

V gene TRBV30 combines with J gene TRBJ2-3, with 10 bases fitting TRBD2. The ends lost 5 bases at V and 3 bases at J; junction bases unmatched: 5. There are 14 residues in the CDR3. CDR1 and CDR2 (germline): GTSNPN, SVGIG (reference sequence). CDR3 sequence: CAWGASGRTDTQYF. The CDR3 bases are TGTGCCTGGGGGGCTAGCGGGAGAACAGATACGCAGTATTTT.

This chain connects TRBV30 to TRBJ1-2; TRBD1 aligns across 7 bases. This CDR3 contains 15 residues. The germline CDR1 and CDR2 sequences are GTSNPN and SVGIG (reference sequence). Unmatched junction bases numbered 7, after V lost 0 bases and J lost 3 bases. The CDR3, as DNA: TGTGCCTGGAGTGTAAACAGGGGCCCTTACTATGGCTACACCTTC. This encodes CAWSVNRGPYYGYTF. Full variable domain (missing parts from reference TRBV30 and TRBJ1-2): SQTIHQWPATLVQPVGSPLSLECTVEGTSNPNLYWYRQAAGRGLQLLFYSVGIGQISSEVPQNLSASRPQDRQFILSSKKLLLSDSGFYLCAWSVNRGPYYGYTFGSGTRLTVV.

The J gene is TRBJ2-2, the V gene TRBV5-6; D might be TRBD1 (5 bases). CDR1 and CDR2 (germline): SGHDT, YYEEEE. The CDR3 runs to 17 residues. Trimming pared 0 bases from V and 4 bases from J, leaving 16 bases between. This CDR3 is CASSLDYGAVSTGELFF. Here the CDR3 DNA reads TGTGCCAGCAGCTTGGATTATGGGGCCGTGAGCACCGGGGAGCTGTTTTTT.

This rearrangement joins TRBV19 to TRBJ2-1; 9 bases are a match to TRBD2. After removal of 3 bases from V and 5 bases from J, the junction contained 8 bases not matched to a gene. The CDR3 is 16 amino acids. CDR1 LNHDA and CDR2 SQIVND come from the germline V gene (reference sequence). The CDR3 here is CASSMSGRLLNNEQFF. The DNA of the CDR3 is TGTGCCAGTAGTATGAGCGGGAGGCTACTTAACAATGAGCAGTTCTTC.

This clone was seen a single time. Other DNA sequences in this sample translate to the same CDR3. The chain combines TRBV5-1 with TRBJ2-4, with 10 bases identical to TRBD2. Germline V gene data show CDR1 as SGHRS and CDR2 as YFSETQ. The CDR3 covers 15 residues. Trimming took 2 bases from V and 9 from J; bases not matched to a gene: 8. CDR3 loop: CASSLTLAGESIQYF. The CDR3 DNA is TGCGCCAGCAGCTTAACCCTAGCGGGAGAAAGCATTCAGTACTTC.

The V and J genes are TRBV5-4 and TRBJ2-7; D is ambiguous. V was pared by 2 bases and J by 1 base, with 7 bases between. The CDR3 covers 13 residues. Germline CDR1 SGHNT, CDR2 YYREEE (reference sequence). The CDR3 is CASSFPHSYEQYF. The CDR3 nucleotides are TGTGCCAGCAGCTTCCCACATTCCTACGAGCAGTACTTC. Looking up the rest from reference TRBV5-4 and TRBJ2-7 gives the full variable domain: ETGVTQSPTHLIKTRGQQVTLRCSSQSGHNTVSWYQQALGQGPQFIFQYYREEENGRGNFPPRFSGLQFPNYSSELNVNALELDDSALYLCASSFPHSYEQYFGPGTRLTVT.

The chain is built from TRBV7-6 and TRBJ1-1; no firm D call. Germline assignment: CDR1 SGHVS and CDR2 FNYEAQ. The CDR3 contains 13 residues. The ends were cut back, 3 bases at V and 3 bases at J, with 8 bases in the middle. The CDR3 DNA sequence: TGTGCCAGCAGCTTTCACCCGGACACTGAAGCTTTCTTT. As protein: CASSFHPDTEAFF.

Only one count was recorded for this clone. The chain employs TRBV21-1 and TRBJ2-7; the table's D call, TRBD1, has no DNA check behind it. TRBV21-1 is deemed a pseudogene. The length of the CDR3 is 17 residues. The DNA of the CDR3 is TGTGCCAGCAGCAAGTTCTTTTTTAGGGGGAGACGCTACGAGCAGTACTTC. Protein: CASSKFFFRGRRYEQYF.

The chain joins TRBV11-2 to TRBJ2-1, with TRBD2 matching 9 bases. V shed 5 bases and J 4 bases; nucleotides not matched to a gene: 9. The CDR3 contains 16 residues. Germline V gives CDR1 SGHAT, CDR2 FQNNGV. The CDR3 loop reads CASSLRAGGAYNEQFF. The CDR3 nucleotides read TGTGCCAGCAGCCTCCGAGCGGGAGGAGCTTACAATGAGCAGTTCTTC.

As DNA, the CDR3 is TGTGCCAGCAGTTTCACTAGCGGGGAAGATCCAGATACGCAGTATTTT. It encodes CASSFTSGEDPDTQYF. The J gene is TRBJ2-3, the V gene TRBV27; 10 nucleotides line up with TRBD2. V shed 3 bases, J shed 4 bases, and the junction held 7 bases outside the gene matches. Germline CDR1 and CDR2: MNHEY and SMNVEV (reference sequence). This CDR3 is 16 amino acids long.

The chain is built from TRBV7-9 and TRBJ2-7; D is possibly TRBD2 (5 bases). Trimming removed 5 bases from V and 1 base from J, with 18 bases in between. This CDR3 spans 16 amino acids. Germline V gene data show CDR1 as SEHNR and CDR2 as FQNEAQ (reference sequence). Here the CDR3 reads CASSDRPNPGSYEQYF. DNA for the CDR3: TGTGCCAGCAGCGATAGACCAAACCCGGGGTCCTACGAGCAGTACTTC.

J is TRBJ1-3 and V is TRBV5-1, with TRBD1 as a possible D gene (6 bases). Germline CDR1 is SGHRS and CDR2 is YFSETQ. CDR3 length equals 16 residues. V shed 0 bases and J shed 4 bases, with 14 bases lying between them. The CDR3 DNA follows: TGCGCCAGCAGCTTGGCCGGGGGGGCGTACGGAAACACCATATATTTT. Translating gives CASSLAGGAYGNTIYF.

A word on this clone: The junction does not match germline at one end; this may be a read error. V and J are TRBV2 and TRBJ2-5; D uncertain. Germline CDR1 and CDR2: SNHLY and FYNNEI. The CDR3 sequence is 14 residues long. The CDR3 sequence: CASKKLWVEEAQYF. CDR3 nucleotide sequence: TGTGCCAGCAAGAAATTGTGGGTCGAAGAGGCCCAGTACTTC.

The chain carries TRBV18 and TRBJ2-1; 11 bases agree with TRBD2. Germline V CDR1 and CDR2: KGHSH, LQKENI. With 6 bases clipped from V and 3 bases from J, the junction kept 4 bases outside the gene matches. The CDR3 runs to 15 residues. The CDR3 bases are TGTGCCAGCTCCCAAGGACTAGCGGGCTACAATGAGCAGTTCTTC. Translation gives CASSQGLAGYNEQFF.